This T cell receptor (beta chain) was retrieved from a study of shared clonotypes between healthy human individuals. Measured with immunoSEQ multiplex PCR; TCRdb has only the in-frame clones, and not every one. In the table there are around 200,000 clones, 80% to 95% of which are singletons. V shed 3 bases and J shed 6 bases, with 14 bases lying between them. Germline CDR1 LNHDA, CDR2 SQIVND (reference sequence). The CDR3 consists of 14 residues. Of note for this clone: The antigen remains undetermined.

Findings and caveats of the study: Estimated richness was generally greater in naive than memory subsets.

The source of this sequence is a woman aged 25 to 39 in good health. The V and J genes are TRBV19 and TRBJ1-1; the D gene is possibly TRBD1 (5 bases). Source material: naive CD4+ T cells sorted from blood. Subset here: CD45RA+ positively selected. The CDR3 DNA follows: TGTGCCAGTAGTATGACCCTCCGGGACTCTGAAGCTTTCTTT. Translated: CASSMTLRDSEAFF. Variable domain in full (rest from reference TRBV19 and TRBJ1-1): DGGITQSPKYLFRKEGQNVTLSCEQNLNHDAMYWYRQDPGQGLRLIYYSQIVNDFQKGDIAEGYSVSREKKESFPLTVTSAQKNPTAFYLCASSMTLRDSEAFFGQGTRLTVV.